These 15 T cell receptor beta chains share one sample of origin, sequenced in a study of blood T cell repertoires in COVID-19. The method was immunoSEQ multiplex PCR; TCRdb's version includes in-frame clones alone and lacks a portion of them. The sample includes approximately 49,000 clones, 65% to 90% of them seen just once. The specimen sequenced was peripheral blood. Receptors were obtained from a woman over 75 with COVID-19, enrolled during active disease.

The genes are TRBV10-2 and TRBJ2-7, with D possibly matching TRBD2 (5 bases). The CDR3 runs to 15 residues. Germline V gene sequence: CDR1 WSHSY, CDR2 SAAADI. Trimming pared 0 bases from V and 3 bases from J, leaving 12 bases between. In DNA form, the CDR3 reads TGCGCCAGCAGTGAGTCAATAGCGAGTTTCTACGAGCAGTACTTC. It is translated as CASSESIASFYEQYF.

This chain uses TRBV11-2 with TRBJ2-3, with a weak D call TRBD1 (5 bases). The CDR3 covers 16 residues. CDR1 and CDR2 (germline): SGHAT, FQNNGV. Trimming removed 4 bases from V and 3 bases from J, with 17 bases in between. CDR3 protein: CASSSIGPGSTDTQYF. Here the CDR3 DNA reads TGTGCCAGCAGCTCTATTGGCCCAGGGTCGACAGATACGCAGTATTTT.

The chain has TRBV7-6 and TRBJ2-3, with a weak D call TRBD2 (6 bases). CDR1 and CDR2 from the germline V gene are SGHVS and FNYEAQ. The CDR3 has 17 amino acids. V shed 2 bases and J shed 3 bases, with 18 bases lying between them. Here the CDR3 reads CASSLSFAAAGTDTQYF. CDR3 bases: TGTGCCAGCAGCTTAAGTTTCGCGGCCGCGGGGACAGATACGCAGTATTTT.

The chain combines TRBV2 with TRBJ2-5; unclear D gene. The CDR3 has 11 residues. V was clipped by 3 bases and J by 8 bases, with 7 bases between them. CDR1 and CDR2 from the germline V gene are SNHLY and FYNNEI. The CDR3 region is CASSDYATQYF. The CDR3 DNA reads as TGTGCCAGCAGTGACTACGCAACCCAGTACTTC.

The V gene is TRBV6-5, the J gene TRBJ1-5, with a weak D call TRBD1 (6 bases). V was pared by 6 bases and J by 0 bases, with 12 bases between. The CDR3 runs to 15 residues. Looked up from germline, CDR1 is MNHEY and CDR2 is SVGAGI. CDR3 loop: CASRPQQGSNQPQHF. CDR3 bases: TGTGCCAGCAGGCCGCAACAGGGTAGCAATCAGCCCCAGCATTTT.

The chain has TRBV27 and TRBJ1-6; 7 bases are a match to TRBD1. The CDR3 has 14 amino acids. Trimming took 6 bases from V and 8 from J; bases not matched to a gene: 7. Germline CDR1 is MNHEY and CDR2 is SMNVEV (reference sequence). The CDR3 region is CASRLTGNHSPLHF. The CDR3 DNA reads TGTGCCAGCAGGTTGACAGGGAACCATTCACCCCTCCACTTT.

This rearrangement joins TRBV27 to TRBJ2-3; 10 bases are a match to TRBD2. With 4 bases clipped from V and 7 bases from J, the junction kept 11 bases outside the gene matches. The V gene's germline CDR1 is MNHEY and CDR2 SMNVEV (reference sequence). The CDR3 spans 16 residues. As DNA, the CDR3 is TGTGCCAGCAGTTCCTGGACTAGCGGTTCCGCACATACGCAGTATTTT. Translating gives CASSSWTSGSAHTQYF.

V usage is TRBV6-5 and J usage is TRBJ1-1; D is possibly TRBD1 (5 bases). The CDR3 sequence is 12 residues long. Trimming pared 2 bases from V and 7 bases from J, leaving 8 bases between. The germline CDR1 and CDR2 sequences are MNHEY and SVGAGI. The CDR3 region has the DNA TGTGCCAGCAGTTACCGACAGAATGAAGCTTTCTTT. It yields the protein CASSYRQNEAFF.

This clone occurred once. Here the CDR3 DNA reads TGTGCCAGCTCACCACCCCGGCCCCGGAGCGAGCAGTACTTC. Encoded protein: CASSPPRPRSEQYF. This chain joins TRBV18 and TRBJ2-7, with unresolved D. V was clipped by 0 bases and J by 6 bases, with 12 bases between them. The CDR3 is 14 residues long. CDR1 is KGHSH and CDR2 is LQKENI in the germline V gene.

The V and J genes are TRBV27 and TRBJ1-2; TRBD1 matches at 9 bases. The V gene's germline CDR1 is MNHEY and CDR2 SMNVEV (reference sequence). The junction had 5 bases not matched to a gene; V was cut back by 5 bases and J by 4 bases. CDR3 length: 14 residues. CDR3 DNA sequence: TGTGCCAGCAGTCCGCGGGACAGGGTCTATGGCTACACCTTC. Protein product: CASSPRDRVYGYTF.

V usage is TRBV7-2 and J usage is TRBJ2-3; D is possibly TRBD2 (5 bases). V lost 1 base to trimming and J lost 6 bases, with 17 bases between them. Germline assignment: CDR1 SGHTA and CDR2 FQGNSA. This CDR3 has 16 residues. The DNA for the CDR3 is TGTGCCAGCAGCTTAGGGGCAGATCGGGGATCGGATACGCAGTATTTT. It encodes CASSLGADRGSDTQYF.

The V call is TRBV29-1, the J call TRBJ2-1; the match to TRBD2 covers 9 bases. The CDR3 is made up of 13 amino acids. Germline V gene lookup returns CDR1 SQVTM and CDR2 ANQGSEA. V lost 8 bases and J lost 9; bases outside the gene matches: 11. Here the CDR3 reads CSTRLGLATEQFF. The CDR3 DNA is TGCAGCACCCGACTAGGACTAGCGACTGAGCAGTTCTTC.

The chain employs TRBV6-2 or TRBV6-3 and TRBJ2-1, with 7 bases identical to TRBD2. The V and J ends lost 6 bases and 2 bases, in that order; junction bases with no gene match: 13. Germline assignment: CDR1 MNHEY and CDR2 SVGEGT. This CDR3 has 17 amino acids. CDR3 amino acids: CASSRTPEAGPYNEQFF. The CDR3 nucleotides are TGTGCCAGCAGCCGGACTCCTGAAGCGGGGCCCTACAATGAGCAGTTCTTC.

This sequence joins TRBV7-9 and TRBJ2-7, with TRBD2 as a possible D gene (6 bases). Trimming removed 5 bases from V and 4 bases from J, with 21 bases in between. Germline values: CDR1 SEHNR, CDR2 FQNEAQ (reference sequence). The length of the CDR3 is 16 residues. CDR3 in amino acids: CASSLTRDSRFYEQYF. The CDR3 region has the DNA TGTGCCAGCAGCCTGACCCGGGACTCACGGTTTTACGAGCAGTACTTC.

V usage is TRBV27 and J usage is TRBJ2-7; 11 nucleotides align to TRBD2. Germline V gene data show CDR1 as MNHEY and CDR2 as SMNVEV (reference sequence). V lost 6 bases and J lost 4; bases outside the gene matches: 5. The CDR3 length is 14 residues. The CDR3 nucleotides read TGTGCCAGCAGCCTAGCGGGAGGACCGTACGAGCAGTACTTC. It specifies CASSLAGGPYEQYF.